These 2 T cell receptor beta chains were all obtained from the same sample, sequenced in a study of control samples from healthy donors and cancer patients. Here immunoSEQ multiplex PCR was the method, and the copy in TCRdb shows in-frame clones only, minus some. The sample lists 76,000 or so clones; approximately 91% were seen once. Input material: PBMCs. Receptors originate from a woman aged 45-60 years with colorectal cancer.

V usage is TRBV10-2 and J usage is TRBJ1-3, with D maybe TRBD1 (5 bases). Between the trimmed V and J ends, which lost 4 bases and 0 bases, there was a span of 7 bases. This CDR3 has 14 residues. The germline CDR1 and CDR2 sequences are WSHSY and SAAADI. In nucleotides, the CDR3 is TGCGCCAGCAGTGGGACATCCTCTGGAAACACCATATATTTT. Protein: CASSGTSSGNTIYF.

The chain has TRBV3-1 (or the pseudogene TRBV3-2) and TRBJ1-3, with 7 bases that match TRBD1. The CDR3 runs to 14 residues. The ends lost 3 bases at V and 4 bases at J; junction bases unmatched: 3. CDR1 and CDR2 (germline): LGHDT, YNNKEL (reference sequence). The CDR3 region has the DNA TGTGCCAGCAGCCAGACAGGGAGAGGAAACACCATATATTTT. Protein: CASSQTGRGNTIYF.